These T cell receptor beta chains were read from a single sample in a study of shared clonotypes between healthy human individuals. The method was immunoSEQ multiplex PCR; TCRdb's version includes in-frame clones alone and lacks a portion of them. The sample lists 2,500,000 or so clones, approximately 94% seen once, with 0.11% to 0.15% in the top ten. Sequenced input: naive CD4+ T cells sorted from blood. The receptor set was obtained from a man between 18 and 35 years old in good health. Both conserved end residues are part of each CDR3. The D gene is left open where the match is weak. Clone size, where shown, is once, few, many, or a class for clones that have expanded.

TRBV11-2,once,TRBJ1-4,NA,CASSFHRSPNEKLFF,TGTGCCAGCAGCTTCCACAGGTCACCTAATGAAAAACTGTTTTTT
TRBV2,NA,TRBJ1-2,NA,CASSEGQYGYTF,TGTGCCAGCAGTGAGGGGCAGTATGGCTACACCTTC
TRBV5-3,NA,TRBJ2-1,NA,CAFPRTKQLSYNEQFF,TGTGCCTTCCCTCGAACCAAACAACTCTCCTACAATGAGCAGTTCTTC
TRBV5-1,NA,TRBJ2-5,NA,CASSADSRETETQYF,TGCGCCAGCAGCGCCGACTCCAGGGAAACGGAGACCCAGTACTTC
TRBV6-1,NA,TRBJ2-7,NA,CASTDWGYEQYF,TGTGCCAGCACTGACTGGGGTTACGAGCAGTACTTC
TRBV19,NA,TRBJ2-6,TRBD2,CASNPRGAGANVLTF,TGTGCCAGCAACCCACGGGGGGCTGGGGCCAACGTCCTGACTTTC
TRBV28,NA,TRBJ2-5,NA,CASSSLGQYQETQYF,TGTGCCAGCAGTTCCTTAGGACAGTACCAAGAGACCCAGTACTTC
TRBV5-1,NA,TRBJ2-2,TRBD1,CASSLGQGAGGELFF,TGCGCCAGCAGCTTGGGACAGGGGGCTGGCGGGGAGCTGTTTTTT
TRBV15,NA,TRBJ1-5,NA,CATSFGQGSGQPQHF,TGTGCCACCAGTTTCGGGCAGGGATCTGGACAGCCCCAGCATTTT
TRBV11-2,once,TRBJ2-6,NA,CASSRGGSSGANVLTF,TGTGCCAGCAGCCGTGGTGGGAGCTCTGGGGCCAACGTCCTGACTTTC
TRBV27,NA,TRBJ1-5,TRBD1,CASRPTGGINQPQHF,TGTGCCAGCAGACCCACAGGGGGCATCAATCAGCCCCAGCATTTT
TRBV7-9,once,TRBJ2-1,NA,CASRPRTSYNEQFF,TGTGCCAGCAGGCCTAGAACCTCCTACAATGAGCAGTTCTTC
TRBV5-6,NA,TRBJ1-2,NA,CASSYSGPDGYTF,TGTGCCAGCAGCTACTCGGGCCCCGATGGCTACACCTTC
TRBV23-1,NA,TRBJ1-2,NA,CASPPETF,TGCGCCAGCCCCCCGGAAACCTTC
TRBV6-5,NA,TRBJ1-1,NA,CASSYEGGTEAFF,TGTGCCAGCAGTTACGAGGGGGGTACTGAAGCTTTCTTT
TRBV7-2,NA,TRBJ2-3,NA,CASSAAWLVTDTQYF,TGTGCCAGCAGCGCCGCCTGGCTAGTCACAGATACGCAGTATTTT
TRBV10-3,NA,TRBJ2-7,NA,CAISESSRNSYEQYF,TGTGCCATCAGTGAGTCCAGCAGGAACTCCTACGAGCAGTACTTC
TRBV4-1,NA,TRBJ1-2,NA,CASSQDGASGGYTF,TGCGCCAGCAGCCAAGATGGCGCATCGGGTGGCTACACCTTC
TRBV6-5,NA,TRBJ2-7,NA,CASSYSAGRHEQYF,TGTGCCAGCAGTTACTCTGCTGGGCGCCACGAGCAGTACTTC
TRBV28,NA,TRBJ2-7,NA,CASSLTYEQYF,TGTGCCAGCAGTCTGACCTACGAGCAGTACTTC
TRBV30,NA,TRBJ1-4,NA,CAWSLMGAANEKLFF,TGTGCCTGGAGCCTGATGGGGGCGGCTAATGAAAAACTGTTTTTT
TRBV6-5,NA,TRBJ1-2,TRBD1,CASSYRDRGTGYTF,TGTGCCAGCAGTTATCGGGACAGGGGGACTGGCTACACCTTC
TRBV6-1,NA,TRBJ1-5,NA,CASSVSPRDQPQHF,TGTGCCAGCAGTGTTTCTCCCAGGGATCAGCCCCAGCATTTT
TRBV2,few,TRBJ1-1,NA,CASSVHTEAFF,TGTGCCAGCAGTGTGCATACCGAAGCTTTCTTT
TRBV28,NA,TRBJ2-2,NA,CASLRGRVRTGELFF,TGTGCCAGTTTGCGCGGCAGGGTTCGCACCGGGGAGCTGTTTTTT
TRBV6-1,NA,TRBJ2-1,TRBD2,CASSDQGLGVGNNEQFF,TGTGCCAGCAGTGATCAGGGACTAGGAGTGGGAAACAATGAGCAGTTCTTC
TRBV2,NA,TRBJ2-7,NA,CASSVMGSVDEQYF,TGTGCCAGCAGTGTTATGGGGAGCGTCGACGAGCAGTACTTC
TRBV5-1,NA,TRBJ1-1,TRBD1,CASSSVSGGENTEAFF,TGCGCCAGCAGTTCGGTGTCAGGGGGAGAGAACACTGAAGCTTTCTTT
TRBV11-3,NA,TRBJ2-3,TRBD1,CASSPGTGLADTQYF,TGTGCCAGCAGCCCCGGGACAGGGCTGGCAGATACGCAGTATTTT
TRBV19,NA,TRBJ1-4,NA,CASSIGLAPGEKLFF,TGTGCCAGTAGTATAGGTCTCGCCCCCGGTGAAAAACTGTTTTTT
TRBV27,NA,TRBJ1-5,NA,CASSLRTANQPQHF,TGTGCCAGCAGTTTAAGGACAGCCAATCAGCCCCAGCATTTT
TRBV6-1,NA,TRBJ1-3,NA,CASSPQGSGNTIYF,TGTGCCAGCAGTCCACAGGGTTCTGGAAACACCATATATTTT
TRBV20-1,once,TRBJ1-2,NA,CSAPKGPLGAF,TGCAGTGCGCCTAAGGGACCTTTAGGGGCCTTC
TRBV6-6,NA,TRBJ2-7,TRBD1,CASSYSSGGQEYF,TGTGCCAGCAGTTACTCAAGTGGGGGACAGGAGTACTTC
TRBV27,NA,TRBJ2-7,TRBD1,CASSPRDRGYEQYF,TGTGCCAGCAGTCCCCGGGACAGGGGCTACGAGCAGTACTTC
TRBV27,NA,TRBJ2-1,TRBD2,CASSFEGGIHNEQFF,TGTGCCAGCAGTTTTGAGGGAGGGATCCACAATGAGCAGTTCTTC
TRBV9,NA,TRBJ2-3,NA,CASSPRGPDTDTQYF,TGTGCCAGCAGCCCTCGGGGGCCCGACACAGATACGCAGTATTTT
TRBV4-2,NA,TRBJ2-3,TRBD2,CASSHVAGDGTDTQYF,TGTGCCAGCAGCCACGTAGCGGGGGATGGCACAGATACGCAGTATTTT
TRBV2,NA,TRBJ1-2,NA,CASSFRDYGYTF,TGTGCCAGCAGTTTCAGGGACTATGGCTACACCTTC
TRBV6-4,NA,TRBJ2-7,NA,CASSDSCSPGTFYEQYF,TGTGCCAGCAGTGACTCATGCAGCCCTGGGACTTTCTACGAGCAGTACTTC
TRBV4-1,NA,TRBJ2-3,NA,CASSQAGGNTQYF,TGCGCCAGCAGCCAGGCTGGCGGGAATACGCAGTATTTT
TRBV6-5,NA,TRBJ2-6,NA,CASSYTGAGANVLTF,TGTGCCAGCAGTTATACTGGGGCTGGGGCCAACGTCCTGACTTTC
TRBV4-1,NA,TRBJ2-1,NA,CASSHVPMVDSSYNEQFF,TGCGCCAGCAGCCATGTCCCAATGGTGGACAGCTCCTACAATGAGCAGTTCTTC